This T cell receptor beta chain was captured by sequencing in a study of identifying expanded T cells in peripheral blood. Study-wide points: Across healthy donors, higher total template counts meant significantly greater approximately two-week count variance. Over two and four weeks, about 15 and 19 clones changed, versus roughly 1.1 between replicates.

To note about this clone: Its antigen is as yet unknown.

The CDR3 totals 13 residues. The V end was cut by 4 bases, the J end by 7 bases, with 12 bases between. The germline CDR1 and CDR2 sequences are SGHKS and YYEKEE (reference sequence). Healthy donors had no documented immune events, such as infections, while sampled. The method was immunoSEQ multiplex PCR; TCRdb's version includes in-frame clones alone and lacks a portion of them. The table lists 85,000 to 95,000 clones, roughly 90% of them singletons. Sequencing was done on a sample of blood. The clonotype was recovered from a person aged 18-69 years in good health. The rearrangement links TRBV5-5 to TRBJ1-5; tentative D call: TRBD1 (6 bases). In nucleotides, the CDR3 is TGTGCCAGCAGCCCAGACAGGTCGCAGCCCCAGCATTTT. Its translation is CASSPDRSQPQHF.